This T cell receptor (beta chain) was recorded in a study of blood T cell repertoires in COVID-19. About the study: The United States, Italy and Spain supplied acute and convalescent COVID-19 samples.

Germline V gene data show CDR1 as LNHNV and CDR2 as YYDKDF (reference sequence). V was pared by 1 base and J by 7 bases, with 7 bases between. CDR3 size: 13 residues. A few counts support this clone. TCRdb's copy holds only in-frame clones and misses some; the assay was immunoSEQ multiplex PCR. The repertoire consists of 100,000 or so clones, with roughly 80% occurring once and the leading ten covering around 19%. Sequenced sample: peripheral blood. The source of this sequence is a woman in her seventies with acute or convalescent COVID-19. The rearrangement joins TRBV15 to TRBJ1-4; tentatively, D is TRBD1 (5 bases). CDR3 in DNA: TGTGCCACCAGCAGAGGACAGACTGAAAAACTGTTTTTT. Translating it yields CATSRGQTEKLFF.